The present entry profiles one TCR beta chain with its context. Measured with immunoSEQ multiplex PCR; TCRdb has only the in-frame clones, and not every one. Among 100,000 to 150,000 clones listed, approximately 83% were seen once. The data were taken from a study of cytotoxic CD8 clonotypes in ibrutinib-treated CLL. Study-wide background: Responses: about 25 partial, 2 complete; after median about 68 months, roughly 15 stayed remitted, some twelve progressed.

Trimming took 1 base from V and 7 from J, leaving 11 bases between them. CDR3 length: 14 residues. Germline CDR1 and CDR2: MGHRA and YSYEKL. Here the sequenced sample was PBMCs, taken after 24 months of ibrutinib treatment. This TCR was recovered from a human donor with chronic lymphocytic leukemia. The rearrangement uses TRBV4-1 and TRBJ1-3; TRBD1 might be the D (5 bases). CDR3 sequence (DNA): TGCGCCAGCAGCCAAGTAACCAGGGACAACACCATATATTTT. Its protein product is CASSQVTRDNTIYF.